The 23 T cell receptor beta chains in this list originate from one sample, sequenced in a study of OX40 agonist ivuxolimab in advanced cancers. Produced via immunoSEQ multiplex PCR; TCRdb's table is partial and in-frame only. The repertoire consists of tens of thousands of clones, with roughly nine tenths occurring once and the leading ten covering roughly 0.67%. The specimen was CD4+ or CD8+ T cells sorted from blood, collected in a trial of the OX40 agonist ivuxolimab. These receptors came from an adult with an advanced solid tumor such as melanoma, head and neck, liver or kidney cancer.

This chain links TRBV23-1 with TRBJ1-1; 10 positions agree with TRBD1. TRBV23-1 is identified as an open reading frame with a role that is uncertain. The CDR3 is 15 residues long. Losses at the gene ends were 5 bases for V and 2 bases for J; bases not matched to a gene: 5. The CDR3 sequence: CASSTRDRGNTEAFF. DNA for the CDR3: TGCGCCAGCAGTACCCGGGACAGGGGTAACACTGAAGCTTTCTTT.

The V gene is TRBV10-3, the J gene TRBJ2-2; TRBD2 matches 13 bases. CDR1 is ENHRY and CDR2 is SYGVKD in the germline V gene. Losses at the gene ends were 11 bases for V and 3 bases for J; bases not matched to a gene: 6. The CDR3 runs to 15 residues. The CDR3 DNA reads TGTGCCGGCGGGACTAGCGGGAAGTACACCGGGGAGCTGTTTTTT. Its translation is CAGGTSGKYTGELFF.

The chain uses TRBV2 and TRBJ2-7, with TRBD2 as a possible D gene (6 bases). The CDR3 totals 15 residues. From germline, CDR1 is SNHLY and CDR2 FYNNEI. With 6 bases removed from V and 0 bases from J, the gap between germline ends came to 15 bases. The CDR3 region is CASSPFASVSYEQYF. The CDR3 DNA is TGTGCCAGCAGCCCCTTTGCTAGCGTCTCCTACGAGCAGTACTTC.

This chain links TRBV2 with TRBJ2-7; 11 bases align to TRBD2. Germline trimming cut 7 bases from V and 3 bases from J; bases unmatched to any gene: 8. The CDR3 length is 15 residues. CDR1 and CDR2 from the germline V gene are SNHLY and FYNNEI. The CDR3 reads CASTKGTSGSYEQYF. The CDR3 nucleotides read TGTGCCAGCACCAAGGGAACTAGCGGGAGCTACGAGCAGTACTTC.

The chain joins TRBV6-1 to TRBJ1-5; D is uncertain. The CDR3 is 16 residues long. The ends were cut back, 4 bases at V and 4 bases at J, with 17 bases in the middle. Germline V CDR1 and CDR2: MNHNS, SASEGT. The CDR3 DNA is TGTGCCAGCAGTGTAATGACCGCCGCGGGTAATCAGCCCCAGCATTTT. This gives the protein CASSVMTAAGNQPQHF.

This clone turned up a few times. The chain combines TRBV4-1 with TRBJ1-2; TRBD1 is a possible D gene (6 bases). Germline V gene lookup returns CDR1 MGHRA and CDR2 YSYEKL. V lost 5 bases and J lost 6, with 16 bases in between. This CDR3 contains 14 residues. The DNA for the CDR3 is TGCGCCAGCAGCTCACGACGGGGGCTTCATGGCTACACCTTC. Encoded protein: CASSSRRGLHGYTF.

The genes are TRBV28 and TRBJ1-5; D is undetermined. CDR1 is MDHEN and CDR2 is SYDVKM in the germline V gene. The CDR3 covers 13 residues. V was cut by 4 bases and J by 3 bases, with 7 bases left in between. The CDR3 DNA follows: TGTGCCAGCAGTTCCCTTGACAATCAGCCCCAGCATTTT. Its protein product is CASSSLDNQPQHF. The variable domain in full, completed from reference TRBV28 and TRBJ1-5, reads DVKVTQSSRYLVKRTGEKVFLECVQDMDHENMFWYRQDPGLGLRLIYFSYDVKMKEKGDIPEGYSVSREKKERFSLILESASTNQTSMYLCASSSLDNQPQHFGDGTRLSIL.

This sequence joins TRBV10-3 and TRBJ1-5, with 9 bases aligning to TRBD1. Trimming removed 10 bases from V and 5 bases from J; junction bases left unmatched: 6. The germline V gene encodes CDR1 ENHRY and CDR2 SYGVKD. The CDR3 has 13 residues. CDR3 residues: CATLGDRDQPQHF. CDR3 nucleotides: TGTGCCACGTTGGGGGACAGGGATCAGCCCCAGCATTTT.

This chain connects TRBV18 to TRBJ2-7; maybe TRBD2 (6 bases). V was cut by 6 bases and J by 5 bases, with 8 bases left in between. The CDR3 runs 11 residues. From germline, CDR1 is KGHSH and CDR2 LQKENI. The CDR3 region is CASSSGDEQYF. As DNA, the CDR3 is TGTGCCAGCTCTTCGGGGGACGAGCAGTACTTC.

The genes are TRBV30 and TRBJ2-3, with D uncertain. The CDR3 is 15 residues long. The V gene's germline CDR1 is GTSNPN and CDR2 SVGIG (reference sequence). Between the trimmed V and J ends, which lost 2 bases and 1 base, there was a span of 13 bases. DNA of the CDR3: TGTGCCTGGAGTAATAGCAGAGCCGGCACAGATACGCAGTATTTT. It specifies CAWSNSRAGTDTQYF. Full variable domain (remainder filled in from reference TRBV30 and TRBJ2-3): SQTIHQWPATLVQPVGSPLSLECTVEGTSNPNLYWYRQAAGRGLQLLFYSVGIGQISSEVPQNLSASRPQDRQFILSSKKLLLSDSGFYLCAWSNSRAGTDTQYFGPGTRLTVL.

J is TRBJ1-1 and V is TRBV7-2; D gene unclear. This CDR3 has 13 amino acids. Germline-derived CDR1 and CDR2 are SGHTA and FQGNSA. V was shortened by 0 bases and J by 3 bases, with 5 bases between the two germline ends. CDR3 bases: TGTGCCAGCAGCTTAGCGGAGCACACTGAAGCTTTCTTT. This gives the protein CASSLAEHTEAFF.

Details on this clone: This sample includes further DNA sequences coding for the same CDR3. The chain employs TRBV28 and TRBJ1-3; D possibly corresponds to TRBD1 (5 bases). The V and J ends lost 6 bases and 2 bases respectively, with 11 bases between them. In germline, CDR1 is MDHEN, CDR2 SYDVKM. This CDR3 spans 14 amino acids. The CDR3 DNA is TGTGCCAGCAGACTGGGAGGGGCTGGAAACACCATATATTTT. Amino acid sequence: CASRLGGAGNTIYF.

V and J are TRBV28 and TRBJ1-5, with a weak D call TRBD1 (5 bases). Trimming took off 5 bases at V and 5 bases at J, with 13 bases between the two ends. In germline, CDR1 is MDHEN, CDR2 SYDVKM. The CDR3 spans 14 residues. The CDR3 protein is CASSGVGGYQPQHF. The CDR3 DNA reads TGTGCCAGCAGTGGGGTCGGGGGGTATCAGCCCCAGCATTTT.

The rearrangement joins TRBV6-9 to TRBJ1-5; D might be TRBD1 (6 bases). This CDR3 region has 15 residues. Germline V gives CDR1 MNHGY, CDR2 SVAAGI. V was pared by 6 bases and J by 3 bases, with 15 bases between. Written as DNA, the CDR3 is TGTGCCAGCAGGCCACAGGGTACGATCAATCAGCCCCAGCATTTT. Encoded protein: CASRPQGTINQPQHF.

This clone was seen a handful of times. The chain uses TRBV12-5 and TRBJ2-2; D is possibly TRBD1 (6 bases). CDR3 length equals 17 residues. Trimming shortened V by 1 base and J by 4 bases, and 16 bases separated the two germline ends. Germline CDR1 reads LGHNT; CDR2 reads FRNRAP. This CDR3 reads CASGLAPAGALTGELFF. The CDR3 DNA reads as TGTGCTAGTGGTTTGGCCCCGGCAGGGGCACTCACCGGGGAGCTGTTTTTT.

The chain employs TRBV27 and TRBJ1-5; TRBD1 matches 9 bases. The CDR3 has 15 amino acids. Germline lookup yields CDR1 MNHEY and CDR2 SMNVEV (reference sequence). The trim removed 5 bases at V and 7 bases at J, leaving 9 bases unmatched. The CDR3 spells CASSPTGTGLQPQHF. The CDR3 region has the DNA TGTGCCAGCAGTCCCACCGGGACAGGGTTACAGCCCCAGCATTTT.

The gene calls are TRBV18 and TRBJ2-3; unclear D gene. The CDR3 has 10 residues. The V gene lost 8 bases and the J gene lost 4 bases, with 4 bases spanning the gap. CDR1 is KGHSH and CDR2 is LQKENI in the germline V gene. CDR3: CASGADTQYF. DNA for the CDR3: TGTGCCAGCGGGGCAGATACGCAGTATTTT.

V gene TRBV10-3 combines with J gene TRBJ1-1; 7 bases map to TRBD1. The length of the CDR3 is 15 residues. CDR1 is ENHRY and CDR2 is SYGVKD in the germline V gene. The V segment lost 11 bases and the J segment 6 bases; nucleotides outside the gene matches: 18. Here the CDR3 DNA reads TGTGCCTCCGACACCGAGGGGGCTGGGGTCCCTGAAGCTTTCTTT. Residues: CASDTEGAGVPEAFF.

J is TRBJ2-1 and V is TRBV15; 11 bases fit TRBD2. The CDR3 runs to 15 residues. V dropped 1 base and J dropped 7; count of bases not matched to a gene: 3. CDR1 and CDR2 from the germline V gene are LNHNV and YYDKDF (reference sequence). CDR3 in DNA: TGTGCCACCAGCAGAGTTACTAGCGGGAGAAATGAGCAGTTCTTC. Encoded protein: CATSRVTSGRNEQFF.

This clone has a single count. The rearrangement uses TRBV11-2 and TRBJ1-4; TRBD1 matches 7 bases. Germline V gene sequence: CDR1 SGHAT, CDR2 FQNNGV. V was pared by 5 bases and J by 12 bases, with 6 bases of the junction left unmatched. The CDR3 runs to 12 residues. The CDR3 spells CASSPTGRELFF. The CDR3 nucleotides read TGTGCCAGCAGCCCGACAGGGCGGGAACTGTTTTTT.

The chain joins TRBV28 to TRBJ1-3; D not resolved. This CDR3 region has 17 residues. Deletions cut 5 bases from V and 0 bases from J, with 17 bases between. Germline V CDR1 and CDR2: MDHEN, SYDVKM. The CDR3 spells CASSPGGRRYSGNTIYF. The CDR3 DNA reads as TGTGCCAGCAGTCCTGGTGGAAGACGGTACTCTGGAAACACCATATATTTT.

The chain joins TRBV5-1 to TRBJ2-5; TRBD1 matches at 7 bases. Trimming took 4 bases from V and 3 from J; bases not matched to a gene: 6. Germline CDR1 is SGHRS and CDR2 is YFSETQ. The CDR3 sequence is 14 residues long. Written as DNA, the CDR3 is TGCGCCAGCAGCCCTGAGGGACAGAAAGAGACCCAGTACTTC. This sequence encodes CASSPEGQKETQYF.

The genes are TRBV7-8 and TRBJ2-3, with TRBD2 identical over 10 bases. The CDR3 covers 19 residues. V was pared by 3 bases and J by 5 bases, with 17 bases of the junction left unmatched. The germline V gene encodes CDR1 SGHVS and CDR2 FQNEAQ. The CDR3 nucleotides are TGTGCCAGCAGCTTTCCGGCCTATATCAGCGGGAGGGGGGGAGATACGCAGTATTTT. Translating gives CASSFPAYISGRGGDTQYF.